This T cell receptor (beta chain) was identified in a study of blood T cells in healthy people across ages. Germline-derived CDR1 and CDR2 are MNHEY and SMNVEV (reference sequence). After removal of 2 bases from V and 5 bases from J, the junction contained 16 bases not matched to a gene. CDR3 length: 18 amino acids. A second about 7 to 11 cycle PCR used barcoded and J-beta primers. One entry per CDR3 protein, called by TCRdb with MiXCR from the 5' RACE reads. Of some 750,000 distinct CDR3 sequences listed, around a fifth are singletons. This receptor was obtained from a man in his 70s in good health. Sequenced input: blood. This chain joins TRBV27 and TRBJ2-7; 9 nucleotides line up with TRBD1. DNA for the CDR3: TGTGCCAGCAGTTTAACCGGAAGGAACAGGGGGCTTCAGGACGAGCAGTACTTC. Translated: CASSLTGRNRGLQDEQYF.